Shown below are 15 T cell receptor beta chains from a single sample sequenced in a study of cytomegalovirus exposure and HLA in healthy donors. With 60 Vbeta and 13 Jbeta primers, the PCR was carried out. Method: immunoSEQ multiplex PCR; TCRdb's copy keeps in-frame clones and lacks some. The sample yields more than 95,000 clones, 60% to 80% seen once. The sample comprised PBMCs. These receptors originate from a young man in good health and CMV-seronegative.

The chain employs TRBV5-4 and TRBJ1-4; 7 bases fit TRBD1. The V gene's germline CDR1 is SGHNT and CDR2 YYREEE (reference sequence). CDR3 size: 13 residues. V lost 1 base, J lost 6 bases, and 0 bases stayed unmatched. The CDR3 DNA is TGTGCCAGCAGCTTGACAGGGGATGAAAAACTGTTTTTT. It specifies CASSLTGDEKLFF.

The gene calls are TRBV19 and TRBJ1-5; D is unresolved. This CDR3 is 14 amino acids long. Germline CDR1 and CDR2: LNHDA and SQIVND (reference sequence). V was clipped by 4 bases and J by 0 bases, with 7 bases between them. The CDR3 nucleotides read TGTGCCAGTAGTAGAACAGATAGCAATCAGCCCCAGCATTTT. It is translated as CASSRTDSNQPQHF.

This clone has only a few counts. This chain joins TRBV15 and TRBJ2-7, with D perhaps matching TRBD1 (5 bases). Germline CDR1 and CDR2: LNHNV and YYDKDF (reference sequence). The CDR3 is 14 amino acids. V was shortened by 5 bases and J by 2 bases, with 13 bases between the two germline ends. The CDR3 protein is CATSRDRVTYEQYF. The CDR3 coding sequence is TGTGCCACCAGCCGCGACAGAGTTACCTACGAGCAGTACTTC.

The CDR3 DNA is TGTGCCAGCAGCGTACTAGGGGGGAACACTGAAGCTTTCTTT. Its translation: CASSVLGGNTEAFF. The genes are TRBV9 and TRBJ1-1, with D perhaps matching TRBD1 (6 bases). Germline lookup yields CDR1 SGDLS and CDR2 YYNGEE. The germline V and J ends were trimmed by 1 base and 1 base, with 8 bases remaining between them. This CDR3 is built from 14 residues.

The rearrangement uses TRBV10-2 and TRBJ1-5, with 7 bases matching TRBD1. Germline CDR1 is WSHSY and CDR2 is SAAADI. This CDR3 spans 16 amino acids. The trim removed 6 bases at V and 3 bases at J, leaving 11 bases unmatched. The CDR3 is CASRSGRGVLNQPQHF. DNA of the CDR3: TGCGCCAGCAGATCGGGCAGGGGGGTCCTCAATCAGCCCCAGCATTTT.

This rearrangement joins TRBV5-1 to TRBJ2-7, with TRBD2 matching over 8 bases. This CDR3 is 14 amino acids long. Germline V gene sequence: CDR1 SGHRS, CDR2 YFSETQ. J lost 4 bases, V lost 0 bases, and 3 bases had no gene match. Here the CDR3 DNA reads TGCGCCAGCAGCTTGGATCCTAGCGGGTACGAGCAGTACTTC. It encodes CASSLDPSGYEQYF.

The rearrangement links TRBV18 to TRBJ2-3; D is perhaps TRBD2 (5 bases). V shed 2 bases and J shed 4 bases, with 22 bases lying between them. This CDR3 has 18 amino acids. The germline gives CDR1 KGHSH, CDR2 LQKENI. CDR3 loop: CASSPASLSSFWADTQYF. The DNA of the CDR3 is TGTGCCAGCTCACCAGCGTCTTTGTCTAGCTTTTGGGCAGATACGCAGTATTTT.

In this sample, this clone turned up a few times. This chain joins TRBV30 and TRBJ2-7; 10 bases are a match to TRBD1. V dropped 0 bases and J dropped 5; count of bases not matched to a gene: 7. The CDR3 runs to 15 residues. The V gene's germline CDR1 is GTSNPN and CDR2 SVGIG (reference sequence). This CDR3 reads CAWSVWGTGADEQYF. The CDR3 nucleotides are TGTGCCTGGAGTGTATGGGGGACAGGGGCGGACGAGCAGTACTTC.

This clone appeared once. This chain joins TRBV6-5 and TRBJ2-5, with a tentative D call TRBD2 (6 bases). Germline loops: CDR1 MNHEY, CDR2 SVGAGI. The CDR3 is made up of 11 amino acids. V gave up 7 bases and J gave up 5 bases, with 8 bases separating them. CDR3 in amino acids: CASTRGETQYF. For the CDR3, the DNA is TGTGCCAGCACCCGGGGGGAGACCCAGTACTTC.

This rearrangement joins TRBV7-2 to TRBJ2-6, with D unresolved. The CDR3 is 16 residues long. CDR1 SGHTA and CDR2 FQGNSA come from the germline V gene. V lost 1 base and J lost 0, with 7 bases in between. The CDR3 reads CASSLGASSGANVLTF. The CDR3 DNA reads TGTGCCAGCAGCTTAGGTGCCAGCTCTGGGGCCAACGTCCTGACTTTC.

The CDR3 DNA follows: TGTGCCAGCAGTCCTAAGGGGGCCCGCAATCAGCCCCAGCATTTT. Amino acids: CASSPKGARNQPQHF. The chain employs TRBV27 and TRBJ1-5, with 7 bases fitting TRBD1. CDR3 length: 15 residues. Germline CDR1 and CDR2: MNHEY and SMNVEV (reference sequence). V lost 5 bases and J lost 2; bases outside the gene matches: 6.

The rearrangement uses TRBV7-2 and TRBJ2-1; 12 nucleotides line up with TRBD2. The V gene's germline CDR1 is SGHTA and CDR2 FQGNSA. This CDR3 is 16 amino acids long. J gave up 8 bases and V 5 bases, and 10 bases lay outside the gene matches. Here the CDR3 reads CASSLWASGGAHEQFF. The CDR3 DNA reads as TGTGCCAGCAGCCTTTGGGCTAGCGGGGGGGCACATGAGCAGTTCTTC. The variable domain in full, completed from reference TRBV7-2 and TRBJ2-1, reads GAGVSQSPSNKVTEKGKDVELRCDPISGHTALYWYRQSLGQGLEFLIYFQGNSAPDKSGLPSDRFSAERTGGSVSTLTIQRTQQEDSAVYLCASSLWASGGAHEQFFGPGTRLTVL.

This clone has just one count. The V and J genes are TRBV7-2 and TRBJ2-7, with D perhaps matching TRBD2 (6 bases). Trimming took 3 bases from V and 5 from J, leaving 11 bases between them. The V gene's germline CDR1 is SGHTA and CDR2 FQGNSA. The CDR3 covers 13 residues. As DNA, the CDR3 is TGTGCCAGCAGCTTCGGGAGAGGAGACGAGCAGTACTTC. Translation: CASSFGRGDEQYF. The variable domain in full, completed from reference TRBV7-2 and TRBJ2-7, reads GAGVSQSPSNKVTEKGKDVELRCDPISGHTALYWYRQSLGQGLEFLIYFQGNSAPDKSGLPSDRFSAERTGGSVSTLTIQRTQQEDSAVYLCASSFGRGDEQYFGPGTRLTVT.

The chain's CDR3 is CASSLDGEFGGYTF. CDR3 DNA: TGTGCCAGCAGTTTGGACGGGGAATTTGGAGGCTACACCTTC. The rearrangement links TRBV27 to TRBJ1-2; no firm D call. The germline V gene has CDR1 MNHEY and CDR2 SMNVEV (reference sequence). V lost 3 bases and J lost 8, with 16 bases in between. The CDR3 is 14 residues long.

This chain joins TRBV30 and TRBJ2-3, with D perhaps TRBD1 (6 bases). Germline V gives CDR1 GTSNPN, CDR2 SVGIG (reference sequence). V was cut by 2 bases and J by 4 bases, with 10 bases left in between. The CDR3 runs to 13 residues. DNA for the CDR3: TGTGCCTGGAGTCTCCCAGGGGCAGATACGCAGTATTTT. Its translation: CAWSLPGADTQYF.